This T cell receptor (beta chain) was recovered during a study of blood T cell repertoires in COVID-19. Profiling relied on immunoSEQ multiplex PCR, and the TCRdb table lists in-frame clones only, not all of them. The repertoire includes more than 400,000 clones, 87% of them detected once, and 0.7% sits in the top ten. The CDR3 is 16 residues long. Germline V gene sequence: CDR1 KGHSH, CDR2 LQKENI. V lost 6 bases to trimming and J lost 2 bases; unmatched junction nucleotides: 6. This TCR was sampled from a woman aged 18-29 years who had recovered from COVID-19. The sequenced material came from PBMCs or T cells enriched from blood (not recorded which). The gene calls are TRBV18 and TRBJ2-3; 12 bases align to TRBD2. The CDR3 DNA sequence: TGTGCCAGCTCGCCGACTAGCGGGGGCCCCACAGATACGCAGTATTTT. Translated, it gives CASSPTSGGPTDTQYF.